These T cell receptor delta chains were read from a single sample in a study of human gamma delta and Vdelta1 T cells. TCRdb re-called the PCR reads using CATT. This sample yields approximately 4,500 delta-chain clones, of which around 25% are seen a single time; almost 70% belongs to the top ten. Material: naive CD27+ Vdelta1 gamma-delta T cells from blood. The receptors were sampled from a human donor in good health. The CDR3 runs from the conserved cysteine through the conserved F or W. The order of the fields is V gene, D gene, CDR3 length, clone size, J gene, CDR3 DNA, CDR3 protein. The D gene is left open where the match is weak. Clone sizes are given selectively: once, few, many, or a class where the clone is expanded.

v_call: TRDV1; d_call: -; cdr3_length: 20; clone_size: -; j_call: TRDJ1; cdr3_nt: TGTGCTCTTGGGGAAAGGGGCTCCTACAATCTTCCTGGAATCACCGATAAACTCATCTTT; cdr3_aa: CALGERGSYNLPGITDKLIF
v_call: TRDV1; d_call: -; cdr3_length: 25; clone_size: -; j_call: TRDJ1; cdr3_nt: TGTGCTCTTGGGGAACCGTTGGTTTGGACGCCTCCACCTAGTCCCCTACATCTGGGAACCGATAAACTCATCTTT; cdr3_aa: CALGEPLVWTPPPSPLHLGTDKLIF
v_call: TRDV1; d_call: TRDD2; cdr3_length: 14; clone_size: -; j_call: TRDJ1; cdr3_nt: TGTGCTCTTGGGGGGACTTCCTACGAGGATAAACTCATCTTT; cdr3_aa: CALGGTSYEDKLIF
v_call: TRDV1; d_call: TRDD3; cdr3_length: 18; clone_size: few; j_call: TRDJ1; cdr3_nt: TGTGCTCTTGGGGAAGGTACAGTACTTGGGGATACCACCGATAAACTCATCTTT; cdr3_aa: CALGEGTVLGDTTDKLIF
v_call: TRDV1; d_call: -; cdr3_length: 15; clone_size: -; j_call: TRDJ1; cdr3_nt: TGTGCTCTTGGGGAATGCCATCGAGCCACCGATAAACTCATCTTT; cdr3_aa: CALGECHRATDKLIF
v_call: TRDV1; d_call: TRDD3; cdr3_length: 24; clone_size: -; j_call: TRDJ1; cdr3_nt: TGTGCTCTTGGGGAACTCAAAGGCCTTCCTACGGTCAGGTGGGGGATACGAGACACCGATAAACTCATCTTT; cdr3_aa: CALGELKGLPTVRWGIRDTDKLIF
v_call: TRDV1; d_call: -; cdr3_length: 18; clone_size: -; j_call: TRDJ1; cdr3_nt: TGTGCTCTTGGGGAACTTTCCTTCCGCATAGGAGGAACCGATCACCTCATCTTT; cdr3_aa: CALGELSFRIGGTDHLIF
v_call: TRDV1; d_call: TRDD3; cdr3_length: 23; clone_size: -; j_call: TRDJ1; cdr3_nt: TGTGCTCTTGGGGAAGTTGGGCCTGCCCCCGTACTGGGGGATACCAGGCACACCGATAAACTCATCTTT; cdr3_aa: CALGEVGPAPVLGDTRHTDKLIF
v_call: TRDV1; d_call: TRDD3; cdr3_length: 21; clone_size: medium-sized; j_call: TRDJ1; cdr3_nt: TGTGCTCTTGGGGACCGACCATCCCGTACTGGGGGCCCCGGAGCAACCGATAAACTCATCTTT; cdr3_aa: CALGDRPSRTGGPGATDKLIF
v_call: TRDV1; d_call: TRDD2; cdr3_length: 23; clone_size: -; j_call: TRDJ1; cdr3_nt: TGTGCTCTTGGGGAACTCTGGCCTTCCTACGTCCTGAGGGACTACGTACCTCAGGGGAAACTCATCTTT; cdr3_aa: CALGELWPSYVLRDYVPQGKLIF
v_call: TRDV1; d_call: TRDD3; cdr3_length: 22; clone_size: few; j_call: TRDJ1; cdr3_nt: TGTGCTCTTGGGGTCCCAGCCTTCCCTCATGCTGGGGGATACCGGTACACCGATAAACTCATCTTT; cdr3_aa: CALGVPAFPHAGGYRYTDKLIF
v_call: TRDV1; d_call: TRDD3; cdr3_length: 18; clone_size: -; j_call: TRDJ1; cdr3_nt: TGTGCTCTTGGGAATCGACTGGGGGACCTGGTTAACACCGATAAACTCATCTTT; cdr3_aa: CALGNRLGDLVNTDKLIF
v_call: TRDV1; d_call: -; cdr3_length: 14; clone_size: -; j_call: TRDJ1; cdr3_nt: TGTGCTCTTGGGGAAGCGTTCCGGACCGATAAACTCATCTTT; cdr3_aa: CALGEAFRTDKLIF
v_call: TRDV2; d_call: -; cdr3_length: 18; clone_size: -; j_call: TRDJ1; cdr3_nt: TGTGCCTGTGACACCGGTAGTTCTCCTCCCTACTTGACCGATAAACTCATCTTT; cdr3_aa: CACDTGSSPPYLTDKLIF
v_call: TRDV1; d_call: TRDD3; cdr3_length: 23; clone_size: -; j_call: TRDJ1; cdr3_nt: TGTGCTCTTGGGGAAAGACCCCTTCCGTCTGGGGGATACGGGATTGCGTACACCGATAAACTCATCTTT; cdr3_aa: CALGERPLPSGGYGIAYTDKLIF
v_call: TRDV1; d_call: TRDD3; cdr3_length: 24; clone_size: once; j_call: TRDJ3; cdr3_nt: TGTGCTCTTGGGGACCTAATCGCGCTGGGGTACTGGGGGTTACGCTCCTGGGACACCCGACAGATGTTTTTC; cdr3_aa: CALGDLIALGYWGLRSWDTRQMFF
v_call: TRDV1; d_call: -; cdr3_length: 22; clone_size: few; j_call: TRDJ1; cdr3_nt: TGTGCTCTTGGGCCTTATTATTTCCTACCGTTACTGGGGGCCAGGTACACCGATAAGCTCATCTTT; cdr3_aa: CALGPYYFLPLLGARYTDKLIF
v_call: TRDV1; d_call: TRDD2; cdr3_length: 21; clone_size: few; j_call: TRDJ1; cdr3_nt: TGTGCTCTTGGCCTACGGCCTTCCTACGTACGGGGGGAGGGAGGCACCGATAAACTCATCTTT; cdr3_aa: CALGLRPSYVRGEGGTDKLIF
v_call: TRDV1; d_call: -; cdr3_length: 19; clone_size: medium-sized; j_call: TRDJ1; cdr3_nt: TGTGCTCTTGGGGAATTTCTACCTGGGGACACAAAGTACACCGATAAACTCATCTTT; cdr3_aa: CALGEFLPGDTKYTDKLIF
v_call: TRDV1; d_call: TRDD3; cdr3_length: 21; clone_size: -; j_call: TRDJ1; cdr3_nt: TGTGCTCTTGGGGAACCGTTTCCCCTACTGGGGGATAGTGGGGTCACCGATAAACTCATCTTT; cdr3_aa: CALGEPFPLLGDSGVTDKLIF
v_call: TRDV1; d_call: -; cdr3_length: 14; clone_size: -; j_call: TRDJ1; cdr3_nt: TGTGCTCTTGGGGAAAGTTGCTCCTCGGATCAACTCATCTTT; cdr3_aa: CALGESCSSDQLIF
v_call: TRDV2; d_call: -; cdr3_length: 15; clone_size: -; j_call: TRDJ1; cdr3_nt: TGTGCCTGTGACCTTCATAGTGACGCTACCGATAAACTCATCTTT; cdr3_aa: CACDLHSDATDKLIF
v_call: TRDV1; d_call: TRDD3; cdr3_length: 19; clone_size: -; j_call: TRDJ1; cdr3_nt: TGTGCTCTTGGGGACCCAACCAGGGCTACTGGGGGATATGGAGATAAACTCATCTTT; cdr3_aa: CALGDPTRATGGYGDKLIF
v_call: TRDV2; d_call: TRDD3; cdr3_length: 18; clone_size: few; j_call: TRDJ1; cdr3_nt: TGTGCCTGTGACCTAAGCTCCGTACTGGGGGTCAACACCGATAAACTCATCTTT; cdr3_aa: CACDLSSVLGVNTDKLIF
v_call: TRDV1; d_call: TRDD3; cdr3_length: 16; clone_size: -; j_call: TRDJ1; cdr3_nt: TGTGCTCTTGGGGACGACGGGGGATGGTACCCCGATAAACTCATCTTT; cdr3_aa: CALGDDGGWYPDKLIF
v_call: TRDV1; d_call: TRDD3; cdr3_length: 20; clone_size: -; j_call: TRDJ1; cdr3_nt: TGTGCTCTTGGGCCTTATTACTTCCTATCCTTACTGGGGGATACCGATAAACTCATCTTT; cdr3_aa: CALGPYYFLSLLGDTDKLIF
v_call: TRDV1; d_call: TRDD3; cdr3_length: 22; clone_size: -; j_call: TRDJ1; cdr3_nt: TGTGCTCTTGGGGAACTGGGACAAGCACCCAACTGGGGGATAAAGTACACCGATAAACTCATCTTT; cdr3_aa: CALGELGQAPNWGIKYTDKLIF
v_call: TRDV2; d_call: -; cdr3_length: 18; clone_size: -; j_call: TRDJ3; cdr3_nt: TGTGCCTGTGTCCACCTCCTGGAAAGCTCCTGGGACACCCGACAGATGTTTTTC; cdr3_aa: CACVHLLESSWDTRQMFF
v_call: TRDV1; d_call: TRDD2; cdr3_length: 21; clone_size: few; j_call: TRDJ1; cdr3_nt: TGTGCTCTTGGGGGCTTCCTACGCAGTTCTGAGGGTCCCGAGACGAGCGATAAACTCATCTTT; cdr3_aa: CALGGFLRSSEGPETSDKLIF
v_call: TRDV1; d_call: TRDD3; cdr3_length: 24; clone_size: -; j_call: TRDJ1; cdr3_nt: TGTGCTCTTGGGGAACTATCCCCTTCCTACGGGGGACTGGGGGATACCCGGTACACCGATAAACTCATCTTT; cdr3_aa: CALGELSPSYGGLGDTRYTDKLIF
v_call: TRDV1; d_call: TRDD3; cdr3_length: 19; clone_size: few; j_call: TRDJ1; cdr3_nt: TGTGCTCTTGGGCTAACCCGTGGTGGGGGAGTAGGTGGCACCGATAAACTCATCTTT; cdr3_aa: CALGLTRGGGVGGTDKLIF
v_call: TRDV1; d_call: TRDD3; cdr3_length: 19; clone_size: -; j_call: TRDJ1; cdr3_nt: TGTGCTCTTGGGGAAAGGAGGTACTGGGGGAGCCCAGGGTCGGTTAAACTCATCTTT; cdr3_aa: CALGERRYWGSPGSVKLIF
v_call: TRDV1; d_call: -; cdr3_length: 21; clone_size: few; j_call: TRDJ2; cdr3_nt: TGTGCTCTTGGGGAACCCGGGATGGGCCTTCTCCAACTCGCTTTGACAGCACAACTCTTCTTT; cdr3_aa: CALGEPGMGLLQLALTAQLFF
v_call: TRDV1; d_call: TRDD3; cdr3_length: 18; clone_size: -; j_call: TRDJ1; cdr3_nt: TGTGCTCTTGGGGAACTGAACGGGGGGATGCCGTTCACCGATAAACTCATCTTT; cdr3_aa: CALGELNGGMPFTDKLIF
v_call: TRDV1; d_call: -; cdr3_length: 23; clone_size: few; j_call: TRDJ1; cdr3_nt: TGTGCTCTTGGGGAACTTAGGTTCCTACTAGGAGGGTGGGGATGGGGGTACACCGATAAACTCATCTTT; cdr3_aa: CALGELRFLLGGWGWGYTDKLIF
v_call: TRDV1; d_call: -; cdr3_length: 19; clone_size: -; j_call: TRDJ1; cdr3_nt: TGTGCTCTTGGGGACCCTAAACATAACCGGGGGTATGGATCTCATAAACTCATCTTT; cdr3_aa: CALGDPKHNRGYGSHKLIF
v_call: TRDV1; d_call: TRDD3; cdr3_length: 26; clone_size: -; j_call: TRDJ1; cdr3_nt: TGTGCTCTTGGGGAACTTAGCCCAAAGGCCAATTCCTACACCCGTACTGGGGGATCCTACACCGATAAACTCATCTTT; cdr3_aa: CALGELSPKANSYTRTGGSYTDKLIF
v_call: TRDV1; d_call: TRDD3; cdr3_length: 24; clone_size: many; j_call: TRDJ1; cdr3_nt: TGTGCTCTTGGGGAACGACGACCTACCCCCAATACTGGGGGATACGGTTTGACGATCGATAAACTCATCTTT; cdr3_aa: CALGERRPTPNTGGYGLTIDKLIF
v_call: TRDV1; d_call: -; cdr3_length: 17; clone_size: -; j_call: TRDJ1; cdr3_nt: TGTGCTCTTGGGTTAAGCCTTCCACCCTTAACTGGGATGAGACTCATCTTT; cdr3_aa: CALGLSLPPLTGMRLIF
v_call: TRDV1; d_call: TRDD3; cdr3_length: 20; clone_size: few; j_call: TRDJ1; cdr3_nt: TGTGCTCTTGGGGAACTTCCCTCGGTACTGGGGGATACTACCACCGATAAACTCATCTTT; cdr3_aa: CALGELPSVLGDTTTDKLIF
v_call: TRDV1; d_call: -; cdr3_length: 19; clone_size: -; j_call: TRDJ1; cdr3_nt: TGTGCTCTTGGGGACGTTCCGGGGCTAACCTTGTTTACAGACGATAAACTCATCTTT; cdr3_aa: CALGDVPGLTLFTDDKLIF
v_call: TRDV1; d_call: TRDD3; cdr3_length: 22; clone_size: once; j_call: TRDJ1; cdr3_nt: TGTGCTCTAGGGGTTACCTACTTTTACTGGGGGATACGCGGTAAAAACACCGATAAACTCATCTTT; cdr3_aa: CALGVTYFYWGIRGKNTDKLIF
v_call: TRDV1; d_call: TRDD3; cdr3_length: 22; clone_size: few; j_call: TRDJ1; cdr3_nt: TGTGCTCTTGGGCGAATACTCGGACGTGTACTGGGGCTAACGGGGTACACCGATAAACTCATCTTT; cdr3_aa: CALGRILGRVLGLTGYTDKLIF
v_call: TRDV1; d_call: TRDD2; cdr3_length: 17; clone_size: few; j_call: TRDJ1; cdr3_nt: TGTGCTCTTGGGGAACCTATTCCTACCCATGGCTCCGATAAACTCATCTTT; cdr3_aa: CALGEPIPTHGSDKLIF
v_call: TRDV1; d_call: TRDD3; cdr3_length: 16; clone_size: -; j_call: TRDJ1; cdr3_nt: TGTGCTCTTGTACAGGGGGATACGCGGTACACCGATAAACTCATCTTT; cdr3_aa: CALVQGDTRYTDKLIF
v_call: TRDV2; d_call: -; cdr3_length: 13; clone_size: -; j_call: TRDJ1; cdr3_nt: TGTGCCTGTAAGCCCGGGGATACCGATAAACTCATCTTT; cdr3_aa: CACKPGDTDKLIF